The entry below gives a single TCR beta chain sequence along with its context. This clonotype was picked up a small number of times. The antigen it recognizes is unknown. No much larger clone exists at a distance of one base, and base qualities are not known. The sample originates from a study of human T cells and chemical hapten exposure (dated by TCRdb to about 2021). With respect to the entire study: For sensitization, 2% DPC in acetone was applied to a roughly 2 cm by roughly 2 cm area of upper inner arm skin. Weekly therapeutic DPC doses were additionally applied to the scalp of patients throughout the roughly 25-week study period. Libraries were pooled for sequencing, and variation in per-sample TCR yields was attributed mainly to small differences in library volumes within the pool. Blood samples were taken from patients before sensitization (week 0) and then at 2, 6 and about 24 weeks after DPC sensitization. Blood for TCR sequencing was provided by twenty-nine alopecia patients at one to four time points (pre-sensitization, 2, 6 and 24 weeks). Most of the patients in the cohort were female, and the cohort covered alopecia areata with under or over 50% scalp involvement, alopecia totalis and alopecia universalis. Patch testing on the upper back used Finn chambers containing 0.01% DPC, with scoring done after 6 days according to International Contact Dermatitis Research Group standards. In alopecia patients, the study followed how the peripheral blood TCR repertoire changed in vivo over primary and secondary sensitization to diphenylcyclopropenone (DPC), a hapten. Paper-wide results and their limitations: Repeated subsampling changed both the strength of the expansion versus patch-test correlation and the threshold at which the correlation became significant. Patch test score was positively correlated with the number of PT1 expanded TCRs, with significance at thresholds 8, 16 and 32 but not at 4. Compared with pre-sensitization or healthy control sets, expanded TCRs formed significantly more large CDR3 similarity clusters, which is consistent with antigen-driven responses. The number of TCRs above 1 in 1000 frequency did not change with DPC sensitization; there was no evidence of global repertoire structure alterations. Because every patient had alopecia, a presumed autoimmune disease, the patients' immune response might differ from that of healthy individuals.

Libraries were built with RACE. The run used a NextSeq 500. Library preparation attached unique molecular identifiers to individual cDNA molecules for quantitative, reproducible TCR counting. Each blood RNA sample was used to sequence both TCR alpha and TCR beta chains. The study's processing was this. Samples had a median of roughly 98,000 TCRs, with a range from 23,224 to 690,600. The Decombinator software suite was used to annotate the V, J and CDR3 of the TCR reads. For PS versus PT1 abundance plots, all samples were subsampled to the same number of TCRs (28,000). TCRs were defined as expanded if absent before sensitization and observed at least eight times at the 2-week time point. TCRdb redid the processing of the public reads, applying fastp at Q25 and MiXCR, and retained in-frame beta chains. Identical CDR3 proteins give one entry, which carries the most common genes and DNA. TCRdb's processing, not the study's, gives the V and J calls here. The sample table lists more than 150,000 distinct CDR3 sequences, around 23% of them with a count of one. The ten largest clones capture roughly 2.3% of the sample.

Interpreted using the paper, the time point label stands for: patch test 3, about 24 weeks after DPC sensitization. The sample's treatment or condition label is to be understood as: therapeutic diphenylcyclopropenone sensitization with weekly scalp DPC. Blood at each patch-test visit was drawn before the patch test was applied. Patients were considered eligible if aged 18 to 70, diagnosed with alopecia and deemed suitable for DPC therapy, and patients were excluded if pregnant. Total RNA was extracted from unfractionated whole blood that had been collected in Tempus Blood RNA tubes. The V and J ends are trimmed by 0 bases and 0 bases, leaving 11 bases between them. Counted from cysteine to phenylalanine, this CDR3 has 16 amino acids. The entry retains the CDR3 DNA only, 48 bases that are in frame from base 1. CDR1 and CDR2, per the germline V gene (reference sequence), are SGHNT and YYREEE.

The receptor comes from a woman in her forties with alopecia areata. Some clones in this sample may be carry-over from other donors' samples. The rearrangement combines TRBV5-4 with TRBJ2-3; the D gene assignment is perhaps TRBD1 or TRBD2, with each matching 5 bases. The sequenced sample was whole blood, obtained in connection with sensitization to the hapten diphenylcyclopropenone (DPC). The DNA sequence reads TGTGCCAGCAGCTTGGTGCTGGGACGGAGCACAGATACGCAGTATTTT. It specifies CASSLVLGRSTDTQYF.